The 17 T cell receptor beta chains below were found in one sample sequenced in a study of identifying expanded T cells in peripheral blood. TCRdb's table, derived via immunoSEQ multiplex PCR, lists solely in-frame clones and lacks some. Among fewer than 130,000 clones listed, around 89% were seen once. The sample comprised blood. All receptors come from a person aged 18 to 69 in good health.

V and J are TRBV4-3 and TRBJ2-3; TRBD1 agrees at 12 bases. In germline, CDR1 is LGHNA, CDR2 YSLEER. V trimming: 0 bases; J trimming: 3 bases; junction bases outside the gene matches: 1. The CDR3 runs 16 residues. The CDR3 loop reads CASSQEGQGATDTQYF. CDR3 in DNA: TGCGCCAGCAGCCAAGAGGGACAGGGGGCTACAGATACGCAGTATTTT.

The DNA of the CDR3 is TGTGCCAGCAGTTCCGCAGGGGTTAGCTCCTACAATGAGCAGTTCTTC. It specifies CASSSAGVSSYNEQFF. The V gene is TRBV28, the J gene TRBJ2-1; maybe TRBD1 (6 bases). Trimming removed 4 bases at V and 0 bases at J, with 13 bases between. The CDR3 has 16 amino acids. Germline-derived CDR1 and CDR2 are MDHEN and SYDVKM. Full variable domain (missing parts from reference TRBV28 and TRBJ2-1): DVKVTQSSRYLVKRTGEKVFLECVQDMDHENMFWYRQDPGLGLRLIYFSYDVKMKEKGDIPEGYSVSREKKERFSLILESASTNQTSMYLCASSSAGVSSYNEQFFGPGTRLTVL.

The chain couples TRBV13 to TRBJ1-1, with TRBD1 matching 7 bases. CDR1 and CDR2 (germline): PRHDT, FYEKMQ (reference sequence). This CDR3 contains 14 residues. V shed 5 bases, J shed 1 base, and the junction held 4 bases outside the gene matches. This CDR3 reads CASSPRTGNTEAFF. For the CDR3, the DNA is TGTGCCAGCAGCCCCCGGACAGGGAACACTGAAGCTTTCTTT.

The rearrangement links TRBV11-3 to TRBJ1-1; D gene uncertain. The CDR3 consists of 13 residues. From germline, CDR1 is SGHNT and CDR2 YENEEA. Trimming removed 2 bases at V and 5 bases at J, with 9 bases between. The CDR3 nucleotides are TGTGCCAGCAGCTTACACGCGGGGACTGAAGCTTTCTTT. It specifies CASSLHAGTEAFF.

The table lists this clone with a few counts. The chain recombines TRBV6-1 with TRBJ1-1, with a tentative D call TRBD1 (5 bases). Trimming removed 1 base from V and 0 bases from J, with 12 bases in between. CDR1 is MNHNS, CDR2 SASEGT, per germline. The CDR3 has 16 amino acids. The CDR3 region has the DNA TGTGCCAGCAGTGAAGTAGTCGGGACGGTGAACACTGAAGCTTTCTTT. This translates into CASSEVVGTVNTEAFF.

The chain is built from TRBV29-1 and TRBJ1-2; possible D gene TRBD1, 6 bases. The germline V gene encodes CDR1 SQVTM and CDR2 ANQGSEA. V lost 3 bases, J lost 2 bases, and 13 bases lay in between. The CDR3 is 14 residues long. The CDR3 region has the DNA TGCAGCGTTGATTACAGGGAAGGGAACTATGGCTACACCTTC. This sequence encodes CSVDYREGNYGYTF.

This chain joins TRBV6-5 and TRBJ2-3; a possible D gene is TRBD2 (5 bases). Trimming shortened V by 2 bases and J by 6 bases, and 6 bases separated the two germline ends. The V gene's germline CDR1 is MNHEY and CDR2 SVGAGI. The CDR3 runs 12 residues. CDR3 sequence: CASSYPGDTQYF. The DNA for the CDR3 is TGTGCCAGCAGTTACCCGGGGGATACGCAGTATTTT.

V is TRBV19 and J is TRBJ1-1; D ambiguous. The CDR3 has 14 residues. Germline V CDR1 and CDR2: LNHDA, SQIVND (reference sequence). The V and J ends lost 5 bases and 4 bases respectively, with 14 bases between them. In DNA form, the CDR3 reads TGTGCCAGTAGTTTCCAGCCGTTGAGCACTGAAGCTTTCTTT. Amino acids: CASSFQPLSTEAFF.

This rearrangement joins TRBV4-3 to TRBJ1-6; no firm D call. CDR1 LGHNA and CDR2 YSLEER come from the germline V gene. Trimming stripped 1 base from V and 6 bases from J, with 7 bases between. The CDR3 runs 14 residues. In nucleotides, the CDR3 is TGCGCCAGCAGCCAAGGCCGGGCTAATTCACCCCTCCACTTT. This translates into CASSQGRANSPLHF.

The chain is built from TRBV5-1 and TRBJ1-2; no reliable D call. The CDR3 loop spans 13 amino acids. Trimming took 0 bases from V and 4 from J, leaving 7 bases between them. Germline V gene sequence: CDR1 SGHRS, CDR2 YFSETQ. This chain's CDR3 is CASSLGASYGYTF. CDR3 sequence (DNA): TGCGCCAGCAGCTTGGGGGCCTCCTATGGCTACACCTTC.

The J gene is TRBJ1-6, the V gene TRBV5-8; no firm D call. Trimming took 4 bases from V and 5 from J, leaving 19 bases between them. The germline gives CDR1 SGHTS, CDR2 YDEGEE. This CDR3 spans 17 amino acids. The CDR3 coding sequence is TGTGCCAGCAGCCGTGTTTTGACCGGGCTTCATAATTCACCCCTCCACTTT. Its protein is CASSRVLTGLHNSPLHF.

The chain has TRBV11-2 and TRBJ2-1, with unresolved D. Trimming took off 2 bases at V and 12 bases at J, with 20 bases between the two ends. The CDR3 contains 15 residues. In germline, CDR1 is SGHAT, CDR2 FQNNGV. CDR3 region: CASSLQVAGFYGQFF. The CDR3 nucleotides are TGTGCCAGCAGCTTACAGGTTGCCGGTTTCTACGGGCAGTTCTTC. The full variable domain, in which reference TRBV11-2 and TRBJ2-1 provide the parts outside the CDR3, is EAGVAQSPRYKIIEKRQSVAFWCNPISGHATLYWYQQILGQGPKLLIQFQNNGVVDDSQLPKDRFSAERLKGVDSTLKIQPAKLEDSAVYLCASSLQVAGFYGQFFGPGTRLTVL.

J is TRBJ2-5 and V is TRBV11-2; D is undetermined. CDR1 is SGHAT and CDR2 is FQNNGV in the germline V gene. Trimming stripped 5 bases from V and 1 base from J, with 11 bases between. This CDR3 comprises 14 residues. The CDR3 loop is CASSRRSGQETQYF. As DNA, the CDR3 is TGTGCCAGCAGCCGCAGGTCCGGCCAAGAGACCCAGTACTTC. The full variable domain, in which reference TRBV11-2 and TRBJ2-5 provide the parts outside the CDR3, is EAGVAQSPRYKIIEKRQSVAFWCNPISGHATLYWYQQILGQGPKLLIQFQNNGVVDDSQLPKDRFSAERLKGVDSTLKIQPAKLEDSAVYLCASSRRSGQETQYFGPGTRLLVL.

The rearrangement joins TRBV4-2 to TRBJ2-7; D gene unclear. V lost 4 bases and J lost 2, with 21 bases in between. The CDR3 is made up of 17 amino acids. CDR1 and CDR2 (germline): LGHNA, YNFKEQ. This CDR3 reads CASSPDAVGLTTYEQYF. The CDR3 nucleotides read TGTGCCAGCAGCCCTGATGCGGTCGGCCTGACGACCTACGAGCAGTACTTC.

This clone occurred a few times. The chain combines TRBV5-1 with TRBJ1-3; a possible D gene is TRBD1 (6 bases). V dropped 1 base and J dropped 0 bases, with 8 bases sitting between them. This CDR3 region has 15 residues. The germline V gene encodes CDR1 SGHRS and CDR2 YFSETQ. CDR3 DNA: TGCGCCAGCAGCTTGATGGGGGCCTCTGGAAACACCATATATTTT. It codes for CASSLMGASGNTIYF.

This clone was observed many times. The V and J genes are TRBV28 and TRBJ2-7; D tentatively reads TRBD1 or TRBD2 (5 bases each). Looked up from germline, CDR1 is MDHEN and CDR2 is SYDVKM. The CDR3 loop spans 11 amino acids. V lost 9 bases to trimming and J lost 9 bases, with 15 bases between them. The CDR3 reads CASTYGDGQYF. CDR3 coding DNA: TGTGCCAGTACTTACGGGGACGGGCAGTACTTC.

Regarding this clone: Other nucleotide sequences from this sample produce the same CDR3. This chain joins TRBV6-1 and TRBJ2-7; 12 bases fit TRBD1. Germline V gene sequence: CDR1 MNHNS, CDR2 SASEGT. The CDR3 length is 14 residues. Germline trimming cut 7 bases from V and 4 bases from J; bases unmatched to any gene: 5. For the CDR3, the DNA is TGTGCCAGCAACCGGGACAGGGGGCGTTACGAGCAGTACTTC. Translating it yields CASNRDRGRYEQYF.